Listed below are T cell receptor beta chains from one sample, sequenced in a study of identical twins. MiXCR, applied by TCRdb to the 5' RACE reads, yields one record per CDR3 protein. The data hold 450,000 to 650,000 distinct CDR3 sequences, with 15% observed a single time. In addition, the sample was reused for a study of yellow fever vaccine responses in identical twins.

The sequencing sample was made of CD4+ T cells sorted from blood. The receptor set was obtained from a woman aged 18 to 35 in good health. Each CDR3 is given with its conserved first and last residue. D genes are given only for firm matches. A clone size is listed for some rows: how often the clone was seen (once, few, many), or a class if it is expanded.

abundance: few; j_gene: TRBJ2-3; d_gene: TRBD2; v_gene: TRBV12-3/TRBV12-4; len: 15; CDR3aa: CASSFTSGTTDTQYF; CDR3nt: TGTGCCAGCAGTTTTACTAGCGGGACCACAGATACGCAGTATTTT
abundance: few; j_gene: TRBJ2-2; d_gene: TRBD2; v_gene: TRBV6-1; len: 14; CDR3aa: CASNRGGATGELFF; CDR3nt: TGTGCCAGCAATCGGGGGGGAGCCACCGGGGAGCTGTTTTTT
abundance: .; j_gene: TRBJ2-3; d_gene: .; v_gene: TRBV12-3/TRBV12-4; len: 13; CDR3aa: CASTPPSTDTQYF; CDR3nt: TGTGCCAGCACCCCTCCGAGCACAGATACGCAGTATTTT
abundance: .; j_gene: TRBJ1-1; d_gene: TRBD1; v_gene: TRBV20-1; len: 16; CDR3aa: CSARGRTGRLWTEAFF; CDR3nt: TGCAGTGCTAGAGGTCGGACAGGGAGGTTGTGGACTGAAGCTTTCTTT
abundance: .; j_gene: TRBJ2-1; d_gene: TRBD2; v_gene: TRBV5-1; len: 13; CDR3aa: CASWGGSYNEQFF; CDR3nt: TGCGCCAGCTGGGGGGGCTCCTACAATGAGCAGTTCTTC
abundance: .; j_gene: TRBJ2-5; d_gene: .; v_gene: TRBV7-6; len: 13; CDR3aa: CASSVLASETQYF; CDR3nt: TGTGCCAGCAGCGTACTAGCATCGGAGACCCAGTACTTC
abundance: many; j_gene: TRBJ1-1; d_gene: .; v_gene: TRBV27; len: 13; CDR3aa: CASSLGRNTEAFF; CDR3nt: TGTGCCAGCAGTTTAGGCAGGAACACTGAAGCTTTCTTT
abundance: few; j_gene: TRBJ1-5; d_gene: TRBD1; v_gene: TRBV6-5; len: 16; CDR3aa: CASSYYTTGEDQPQHF; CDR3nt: TGTGCCAGCAGTTACTACACCACAGGGGAGGATCAGCCCCAGCATTTT
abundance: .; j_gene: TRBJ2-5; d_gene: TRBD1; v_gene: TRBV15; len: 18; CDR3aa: CATSRDPPGQGRGETQYF; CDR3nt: TGTGCCACCAGCAGAGACCCGCCGGGACAGGGAAGGGGAGAGACCCAGTACTTC
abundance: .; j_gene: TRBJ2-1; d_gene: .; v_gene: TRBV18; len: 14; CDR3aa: CASSPSNGQPMWFF; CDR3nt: TGTGCCAGCTCACCCAGCAACGGACAGCCGATGTGGTTCTTC
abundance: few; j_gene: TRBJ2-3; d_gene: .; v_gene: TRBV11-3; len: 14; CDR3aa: CASNGLAGADTQYF; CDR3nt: TGTGCCAGCAACGGGCTAGCAGGGGCAGATACGCAGTATTTT
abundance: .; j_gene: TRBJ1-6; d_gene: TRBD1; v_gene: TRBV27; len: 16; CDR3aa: CASRDLTGGDNSPLHF; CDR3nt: TGTGCCAGCCGCGACCTCACAGGGGGCGATAATTCACCCCTCCACTTT
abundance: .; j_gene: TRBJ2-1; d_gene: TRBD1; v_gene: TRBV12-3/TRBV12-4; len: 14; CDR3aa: CASSLGTGAWWQFF; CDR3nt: TGTGCCAGCAGTCTTGGGACAGGGGCATGGTGGCAGTTCTTC
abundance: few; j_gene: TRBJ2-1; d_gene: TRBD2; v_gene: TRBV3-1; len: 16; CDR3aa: CASSLAGLAGLNEQFF; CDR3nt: TGTGCCAGCAGCCTAGCCGGACTAGCGGGGCTCAATGAGCAGTTCTTC
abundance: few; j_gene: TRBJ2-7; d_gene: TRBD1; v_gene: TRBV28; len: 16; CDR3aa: CASSGTDRGASYEQYF; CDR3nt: TGTGCCAGCAGTGGAACAGACAGGGGGGCGTCCTACGAGCAGTACTTC
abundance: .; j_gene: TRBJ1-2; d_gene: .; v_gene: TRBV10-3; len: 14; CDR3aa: CAISERDWTNGYTF; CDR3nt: TGTGCCATCAGTGAGCGGGACTGGACGAATGGCTACACCTTC
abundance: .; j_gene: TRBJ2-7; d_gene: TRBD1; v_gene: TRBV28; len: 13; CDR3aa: CASLLTGHYEQYF; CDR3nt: TGTGCCAGCCTTTTGACAGGGCACTACGAGCAGTACTTC
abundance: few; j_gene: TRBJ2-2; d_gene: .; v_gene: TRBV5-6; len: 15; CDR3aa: CASTAGLGTIGELFF; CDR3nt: TGTGCCAGCACTGCGGGATTAGGGACGATCGGGGAGCTGTTTTTT
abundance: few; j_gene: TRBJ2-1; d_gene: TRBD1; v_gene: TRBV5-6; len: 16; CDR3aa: CASSRARDRDRGEQFF; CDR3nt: TGTGCCAGCAGCCGGGCCCGAGACAGGGATAGAGGTGAGCAGTTCTTC
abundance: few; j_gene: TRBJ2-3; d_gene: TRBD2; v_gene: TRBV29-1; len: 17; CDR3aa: CSVVGTSGVISTDTQYF; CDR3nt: TGCAGCGTTGTTGGAACTAGCGGGGTGATTAGCACAGATACGCAGTATTTT
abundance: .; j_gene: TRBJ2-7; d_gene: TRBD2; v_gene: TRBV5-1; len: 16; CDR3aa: CASSWGRTSDSYEQYF; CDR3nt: TGCGCCAGCAGCTGGGGCAGGACTAGCGACTCCTACGAGCAGTACTTC
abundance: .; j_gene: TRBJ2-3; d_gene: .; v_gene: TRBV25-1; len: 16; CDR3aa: CASSPLTSGALDTQYF; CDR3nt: TGTGCCAGCAGTCCACTGACTAGTGGGGCATTGGATACGCAGTATTTT
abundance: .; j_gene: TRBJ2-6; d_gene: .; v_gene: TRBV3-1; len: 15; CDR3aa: CASSLYASGANVLTF; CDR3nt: TGTGCCAGCAGCCTTTACGCGTCTGGGGCCAACGTCCTGACTTTC
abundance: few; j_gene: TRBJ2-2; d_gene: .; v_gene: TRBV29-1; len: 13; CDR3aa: CSAKSRNTGELFF; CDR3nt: TGCAGCGCTAAGTCTCGGAACACCGGGGAGCTGTTTTTT
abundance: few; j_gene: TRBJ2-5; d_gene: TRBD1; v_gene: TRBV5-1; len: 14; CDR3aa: CASSTRTGEETQYF; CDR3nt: TGCGCCAGCAGCACCCGGACAGGGGAGGAGACCCAGTACTTC